Listed below are T cell receptor beta chains from one sample, sequenced in a study of shared clonotypes between healthy human individuals. Method: immunoSEQ multiplex PCR; TCRdb's copy keeps in-frame clones and lacks some. Of about 2.1 million clones detected, under 95% appear once; the ten largest clones hold 1.5% to 2%. Sequencing was done on a sample of naive CD8+ T cells from PBMCs. The receptors shown here come from a man between 18 and 35 years old in good health. Some clones in this sample may be carry-over from other donors' samples. CDR3s include the opening cysteine and the closing phenylalanine or tryptophan. The D gene is left open where the match is weak. Only part of the rows carry a size: once, few, many, or a class if the clone is expanded.

clone_size: NA; v_call: TRBV28; j_call: TRBJ2-7; d_call: TRBD1; cdr3_nt: TGTGCCAGCAGCCGGACAGGGGCCTCCTACGAGCAGTACTTC; cdr3_aa: CASSRTGASYEQYF
clone_size: once; v_call: TRBV5-1; j_call: TRBJ2-3; d_call: NA; cdr3_nt: TGCGCCAGCAGCTTGGAGGGGGGAGTGGCAGATACGCAGTATTTT; cdr3_aa: CASSLEGGVADTQYF
clone_size: NA; v_call: TRBV5-6; j_call: TRBJ2-5; d_call: TRBD1; cdr3_nt: TGTGCCAGCAGCTTGGTGGCAGGGGGTGGGTTCGAGACCCAGTACTTC; cdr3_aa: CASSLVAGGGFETQYF
clone_size: NA; v_call: TRBV27; j_call: TRBJ1-4; d_call: NA; cdr3_nt: TGTGCCAGCAGTCGTTGGGAGTCGAATGAAAAACTGTTTTTT; cdr3_aa: CASSRWESNEKLFF
clone_size: NA; v_call: TRBV5-1; j_call: TRBJ2-7; d_call: NA; cdr3_nt: TGCGCCAGCAGCTTTTGGCCACTGGGCGAGCAGTACTTC; cdr3_aa: CASSFWPLGEQYF
clone_size: NA; v_call: TRBV5-6; j_call: TRBJ1-2; d_call: NA; cdr3_nt: TGTGCCAGCAGCCCCGGGACTGGCTATGGCTACACCTTC; cdr3_aa: CASSPGTGYGYTF
clone_size: NA; v_call: TRBV14; j_call: TRBJ1-1; d_call: NA; cdr3_nt: TGTGCCAGCAGCCAAAACCCAGGGTGGGGGATAGGGACTGAAGCTTTCTTT; cdr3_aa: CASSQNPGWGIGTEAFF
clone_size: NA; v_call: TRBV7-2; j_call: TRBJ1-5; d_call: NA; cdr3_nt: TGTGCCAGCAGCTCAGGTTTGAGGGGCGGCAATCAGCCCCAGCATTTT; cdr3_aa: CASSSGLRGGNQPQHF
clone_size: NA; v_call: TRBV11-3; j_call: TRBJ2-7; d_call: NA; cdr3_nt: TGTGCCAGCAGCTTGAGGCCCTTAGACGAGCAGTACTTC; cdr3_aa: CASSLRPLDEQYF
clone_size: NA; v_call: TRBV5-6; j_call: TRBJ1-5; d_call: TRBD1; cdr3_nt: TGTGCCAGCAGCCTGCAGGGGGCAGTTGGCAATCAGCCCCAGCATTTT; cdr3_aa: CASSLQGAVGNQPQHF
clone_size: NA; v_call: TRBV5-5; j_call: TRBJ2-1; d_call: NA; cdr3_nt: TGTGCCAGCAGTCCGGCCCGGGGGCCGGCGGGGCAGTTCTTC; cdr3_aa: CASSPARGPAGQFF
clone_size: NA; v_call: TRBV28; j_call: TRBJ2-2; d_call: NA; cdr3_nt: TGTGCCAGCAGGTCGGGGAACACCGGGGAGCTGTTTTTT; cdr3_aa: CASRSGNTGELFF
clone_size: NA; v_call: TRBV4-1; j_call: TRBJ1-2; d_call: NA; cdr3_nt: TGCGCCAGCAGCTGGGGGGCTAACTATGGCTACACCTTC; cdr3_aa: CASSWGANYGYTF
clone_size: NA; v_call: TRBV6-5; j_call: TRBJ2-2; d_call: NA; cdr3_nt: TGTGCCAGCAGCCTCCTGGGGGGCACCGGGGAGCTGTTTTTT; cdr3_aa: CASSLLGGTGELFF
clone_size: NA; v_call: TRBV11-3; j_call: TRBJ2-7; d_call: TRBD1; cdr3_nt: TGTGCCAGCAGTTCCGGGACAGGGAGGGAGCAGTACTTC; cdr3_aa: CASSSGTGREQYF
clone_size: NA; v_call: TRBV19; j_call: TRBJ1-1; d_call: TRBD1; cdr3_nt: TGTGCCAGTAGTATGAGAGACAGGGGCCCGAACACTGAAGCTTTCTTT; cdr3_aa: CASSMRDRGPNTEAFF
clone_size: NA; v_call: TRBV5-6; j_call: TRBJ1-1; d_call: NA; cdr3_nt: TGTGCCAGCAGCTGGACGTGGAACACTGAAGCTTTCTTT; cdr3_aa: CASSWTWNTEAFF
clone_size: once; v_call: TRBV5-8; j_call: TRBJ1-3; d_call: NA; cdr3_nt: TGTGCCAGCAGCGACAGTGGCAGCTCTGGAAACACCATATATTTT; cdr3_aa: CASSDSGSSGNTIYF
clone_size: NA; v_call: TRBV5-1; j_call: TRBJ1-5; d_call: NA; cdr3_nt: TGCGCCAGGAGATTGGGGGGGGATCAGCCCCAGCATTTT; cdr3_aa: CARRLGGDQPQHF
clone_size: NA; v_call: TRBV27; j_call: TRBJ1-2; d_call: NA; cdr3_nt: TGTGCCAGCAGTTTAAATCAGGGTTATTATGGCTACACCTTC; cdr3_aa: CASSLNQGYYGYTF
clone_size: NA; v_call: TRBV28; j_call: TRBJ2-7; d_call: TRBD2; cdr3_nt: TGTGCCAGCAGTTTAGCTAGCGGGAGGGACTCCTCCTACGAGCAGTACTTC; cdr3_aa: CASSLASGRDSSYEQYF
clone_size: NA; v_call: TRBV28; j_call: TRBJ2-7; d_call: NA; cdr3_nt: TGTGCCAGCAGTTTTCCACAGGTTGAGCAGTACTTC; cdr3_aa: CASSFPQVEQYF
clone_size: NA; v_call: TRBV27; j_call: TRBJ1-2; d_call: NA; cdr3_nt: TGTGCCAGCAGGACAAGGCGAGGAAATGGCTACACCTTC; cdr3_aa: CASRTRRGNGYTF
clone_size: NA; v_call: TRBV27; j_call: TRBJ2-1; d_call: NA; cdr3_nt: TGTGCCAGCAGTTCCTACTCCTACTCCTACAATGAGCAGTTCTTC; cdr3_aa: CASSSYSYSYNEQFF
clone_size: NA; v_call: TRBV28; j_call: TRBJ1-5; d_call: NA; cdr3_nt: TGTGCCAGCAGGAGCCCGGGGAGCAATCAGCCCCAGCATTTT; cdr3_aa: CASRSPGSNQPQHF
clone_size: NA; v_call: TRBV19; j_call: TRBJ2-1; d_call: NA; cdr3_nt: TGTGCCAGTAGTCGACTACCATCGGAGCAGTTCTTC; cdr3_aa: CASSRLPSEQFF
clone_size: NA; v_call: TRBV4-1; j_call: TRBJ2-7; d_call: NA; cdr3_nt: TGCGCCAGCAGCCAAGCAGGGGAGAGCTCCTACGAGCAGTACTTC; cdr3_aa: CASSQAGESSYEQYF
clone_size: NA; v_call: TRBV19; j_call: TRBJ2-3; d_call: TRBD2; cdr3_nt: TGTGCCAGTAAACGAGCGGGAATAACCACAGATACGCAGTATTTT; cdr3_aa: CASKRAGITTDTQYF
clone_size: NA; v_call: TRBV10-3; j_call: TRBJ1-1; d_call: NA; cdr3_nt: TGTGCCATCAGTGTTACAGGGAAGGCGGGGAATGAAGCTTTCTTT; cdr3_aa: CAISVTGKAGNEAFF
clone_size: NA; v_call: TRBV27; j_call: TRBJ2-2; d_call: TRBD2; cdr3_nt: TGTGCCACCCGGGTCCTAGCGGGAGGCCCGAGCACCGGGGAGCTGTTTTTT; cdr3_aa: CATRVLAGGPSTGELFF
clone_size: NA; v_call: TRBV28; j_call: TRBJ2-7; d_call: NA; cdr3_nt: TGTGCCAGCTCTCCCGGCGGGCAGATTGGTGGGGAGCAGTACTTC; cdr3_aa: CASSPGGQIGGEQYF
clone_size: NA; v_call: TRBV27; j_call: TRBJ2-7; d_call: NA; cdr3_nt: TGTGCCACCGGACACCCCTACGAGCAGTACTTC; cdr3_aa: CATGHPYEQYF
clone_size: once; v_call: TRBV2; j_call: TRBJ2-7; d_call: TRBD2; cdr3_nt: TGTGCCAGCAGCACCGATTTCCGACTAGCGGGAGAGTCGGTCGAGCAGTACTTC; cdr3_aa: CASSTDFRLAGESVEQYF
clone_size: once; v_call: TRBV19; j_call: TRBJ2-1; d_call: NA; cdr3_nt: TGTGCCACCCGGGACTTAGGGGCCGCCAATGAGCAGTTCTTC; cdr3_aa: CATRDLGAANEQFF
clone_size: NA; v_call: TRBV28; j_call: TRBJ2-5; d_call: TRBD1; cdr3_nt: TGTGCCAGCAGTTCGGATCAGGGGGAAGAGACCCAGTACTTC; cdr3_aa: CASSSDQGEETQYF
clone_size: few; v_call: TRBV28; j_call: TRBJ1-1; d_call: NA; cdr3_nt: TGTGCCAGCAGTTTAACCAGGGTCACTGAAGCTTTCTTT; cdr3_aa: CASSLTRVTEAFF
clone_size: NA; v_call: TRBV9; j_call: TRBJ1-4; d_call: NA; cdr3_nt: TGTGCCAGCAGCGTAGGGTCAGGGTCACATGAAAAACTGTTTTTT; cdr3_aa: CASSVGSGSHEKLFF
clone_size: NA; v_call: TRBV7-3; j_call: TRBJ2-3; d_call: TRBD2; cdr3_nt: TGTGCCAGCAGCTCCGGGACTAGCGGGAGGACGAATACGCAGTATTTT; cdr3_aa: CASSSGTSGRTNTQYF
clone_size: NA; v_call: TRBV28; j_call: TRBJ1-1; d_call: NA; cdr3_nt: TGTGCCAGCAGTTTTAAGGGGGGCCGAGGGATGAACACTGAAGCTTTCTTT; cdr3_aa: CASSFKGGRGMNTEAFF
clone_size: NA; v_call: TRBV9; j_call: TRBJ2-1; d_call: NA; cdr3_nt: TGTGCCAGCAGCGTAGCTTCGGGACTCTCCTACAATGAGCAGTTCTTC; cdr3_aa: CASSVASGLSYNEQFF
clone_size: NA; v_call: TRBV7-9; j_call: TRBJ2-5; d_call: NA; cdr3_nt: TGTGCCAGCAGCTCCGTGGAGAATACCCAAGAGACCCAGTACTTC; cdr3_aa: CASSSVENTQETQYF
clone_size: NA; v_call: TRBV6-1; j_call: TRBJ2-2; d_call: TRBD1; cdr3_nt: TGTGCCAGCAGTGTCTACAGGGGGAGTTCCGGGGAGCTGTTTTTT; cdr3_aa: CASSVYRGSSGELFF
clone_size: NA; v_call: TRBV19; j_call: TRBJ2-1; d_call: TRBD2; cdr3_nt: TGTGCCAGTAAACCGGGACTAGTGGGTGAGCAGTTCTTC; cdr3_aa: CASKPGLVGEQFF
clone_size: NA; v_call: TRBV27; j_call: TRBJ2-2; d_call: NA; cdr3_nt: TGTGCCAGCACCACATCAGGATACACCGGGGAGCTGTTTTTT; cdr3_aa: CASTTSGYTGELFF
clone_size: NA; v_call: TRBV27; j_call: TRBJ1-5; d_call: NA; cdr3_nt: TGTGCCAGCAGTTTAGGGGTTAGCAATCAGCCCCAGCATTTT; cdr3_aa: CASSLGVSNQPQHF
clone_size: NA; v_call: TRBV28; j_call: TRBJ1-2; d_call: NA; cdr3_nt: TGTGCCAGCAGCCTCGGGGGCCCGGGCTACACCTTC; cdr3_aa: CASSLGGPGYTF
clone_size: NA; v_call: TRBV28; j_call: TRBJ1-2; d_call: NA; cdr3_nt: TGTGCCAGCAGTTTAACCGGTTATGGCTACACCTTC; cdr3_aa: CASSLTGYGYTF